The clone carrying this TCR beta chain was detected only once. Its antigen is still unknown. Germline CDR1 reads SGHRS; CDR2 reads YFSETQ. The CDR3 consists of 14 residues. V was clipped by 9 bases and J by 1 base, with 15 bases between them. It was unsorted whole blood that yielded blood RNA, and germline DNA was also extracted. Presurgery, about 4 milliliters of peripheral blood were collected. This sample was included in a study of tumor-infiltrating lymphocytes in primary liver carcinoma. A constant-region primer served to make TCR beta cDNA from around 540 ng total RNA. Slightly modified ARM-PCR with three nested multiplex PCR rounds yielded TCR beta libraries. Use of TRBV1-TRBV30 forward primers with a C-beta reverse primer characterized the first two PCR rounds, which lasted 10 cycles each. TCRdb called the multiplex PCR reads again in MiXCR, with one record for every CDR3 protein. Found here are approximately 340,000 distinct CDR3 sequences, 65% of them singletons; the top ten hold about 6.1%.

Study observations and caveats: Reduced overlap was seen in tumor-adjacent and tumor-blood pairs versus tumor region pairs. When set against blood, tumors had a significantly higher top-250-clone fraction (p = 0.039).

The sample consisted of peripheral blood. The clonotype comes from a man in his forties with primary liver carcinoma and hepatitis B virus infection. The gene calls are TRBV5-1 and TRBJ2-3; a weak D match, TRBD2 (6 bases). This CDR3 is CANHLALGTDTQYF. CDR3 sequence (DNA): TGCGCCAACCACCTAGCGTTGGGCACAGATACGCAGTATTTT.